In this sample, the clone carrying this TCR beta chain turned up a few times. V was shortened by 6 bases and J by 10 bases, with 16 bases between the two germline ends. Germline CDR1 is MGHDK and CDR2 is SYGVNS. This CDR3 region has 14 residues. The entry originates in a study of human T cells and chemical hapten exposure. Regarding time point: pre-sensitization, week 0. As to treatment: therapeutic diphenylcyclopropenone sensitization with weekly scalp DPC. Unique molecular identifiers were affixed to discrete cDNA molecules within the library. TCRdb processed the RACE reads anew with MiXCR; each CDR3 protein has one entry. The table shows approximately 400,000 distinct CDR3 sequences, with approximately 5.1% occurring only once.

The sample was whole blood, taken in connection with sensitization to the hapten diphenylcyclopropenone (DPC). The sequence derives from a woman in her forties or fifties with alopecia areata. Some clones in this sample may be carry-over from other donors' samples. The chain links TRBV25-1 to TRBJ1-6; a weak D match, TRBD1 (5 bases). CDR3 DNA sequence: TGTGCCAGCAGAAGCGGGGACCCAGGGTCACCCCTCCACTTT. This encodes CASRSGDPGSPLHF.